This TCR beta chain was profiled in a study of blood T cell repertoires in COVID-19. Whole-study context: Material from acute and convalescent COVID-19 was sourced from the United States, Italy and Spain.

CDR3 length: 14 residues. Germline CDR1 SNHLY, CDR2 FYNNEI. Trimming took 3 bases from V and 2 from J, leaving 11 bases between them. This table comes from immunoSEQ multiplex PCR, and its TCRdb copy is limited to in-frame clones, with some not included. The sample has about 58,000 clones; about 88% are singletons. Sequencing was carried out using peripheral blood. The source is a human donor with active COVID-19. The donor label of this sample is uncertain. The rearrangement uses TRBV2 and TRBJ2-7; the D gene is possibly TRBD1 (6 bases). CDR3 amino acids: CASSDQGSTYEQYF. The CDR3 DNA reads TGTGCCAGCAGTGATCAGGGGTCTACCTACGAGCAGTACTTC.